This T cell receptor beta chain was captured by sequencing in a study of PD-L1 blockade in urothelial cancer. Across the study: When blood samples were assessed, the median T cell count was about 130,000.

Time point reported: peripheral blood 6 weeks after treatment start. This clone has only one observation. Sequencing used immunoSEQ multiplex PCR; TCRdb keeps in-frame clones, though not all of them. The sample yields around 50,000 clones, around 85% seen once. The receptor was derived from a man aged 45-65 years with urothelial cancer. The sequencing used PBMCs, collected around atezolizumab (anti-PD-L1) treatment.

CDR3: CASSRRDEQYF. The CDR3 bases are TGTGCCAGCAGTCGGAGGGACGAGCAGTACTTC. The chain has TRBV6-1 and TRBJ2-7; tentative D call: TRBD2 (6 bases). CDR3 length: 11 residues. Trimming cost V 5 bases and J 5 bases, with 7 bases left between them. Germline-derived CDR1 and CDR2 are MNHNS and SASEGT.